The clone carrying this T cell receptor (beta chain) has more than one count but fewer than ten. Its antigen is still unknown. Unique molecular identifiers were built into the TCR beta cDNA libraries. Starting from approximately 1 to 10 million T cells, the study yielded 500,000 or so cDNA molecules. TCRdb redid the calling of the PCR reads with MiXCR, one entry per CDR3 protein. The data show a few hundred thousand distinct CDR3 sequences, 30% to 45% seen once. This sample is part of a study of post-analysis software for immune sequencing data. About the research overall: As for disease course, relapsing-remitting, secondary progressive and progressive-relapsing multiple sclerosis were all included. Findings and limits, study-wide: Comparison of patients with controls showed about 5 TRBV segments more frequent in patients, TRBV5-6, TRBV5-1 and TRBV20-1 among them.

The CDR3 extends over 13 amino acids. The sequence was obtained from a girl between 10 and 17 years old with multiple sclerosis. The specimen sequenced was blood. The chain couples TRBV12-3 or TRBV12-4 to TRBJ2-5, with TRBD2 as a possible D gene (6 bases). The tail of the sequence fits TRBJ2-7 better, so the J call may be wrong. DNA of the CDR3: TGTGCCAGCAGTCCCCACCCTAGCGCCGAGCAGTACTTC. It yields the protein CASSPHPSAEQYF.